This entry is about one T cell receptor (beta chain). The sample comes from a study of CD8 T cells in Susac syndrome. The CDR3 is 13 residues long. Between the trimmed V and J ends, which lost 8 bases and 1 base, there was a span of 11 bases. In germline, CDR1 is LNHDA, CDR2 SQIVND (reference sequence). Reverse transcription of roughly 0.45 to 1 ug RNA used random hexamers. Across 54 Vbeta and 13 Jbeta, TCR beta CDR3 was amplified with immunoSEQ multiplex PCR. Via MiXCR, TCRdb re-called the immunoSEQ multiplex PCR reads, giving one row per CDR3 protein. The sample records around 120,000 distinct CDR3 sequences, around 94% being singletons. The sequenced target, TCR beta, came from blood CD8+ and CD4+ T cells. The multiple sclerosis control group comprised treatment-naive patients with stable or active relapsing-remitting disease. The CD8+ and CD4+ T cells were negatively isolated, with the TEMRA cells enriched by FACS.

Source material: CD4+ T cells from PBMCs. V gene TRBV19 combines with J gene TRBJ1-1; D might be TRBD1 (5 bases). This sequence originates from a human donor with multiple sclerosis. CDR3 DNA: TGTGCCAGTTCTGCGGACACGAACACTGAAGCTTTCTTT. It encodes CASSADTNTEAFF.